These 13 T cell receptor beta chains were sequenced from one sample in a study of shared clonotypes between healthy human individuals. Only in-frame clones appear in the TCRdb table, and some are missing; sequencing was by immunoSEQ multiplex PCR. The sample lists about 2.3 million clones, more than 80% occurring once. The sample was naive CD4+ T cells from PBMCs. Subset meaning: CD45RA+ positively selected. The receptors were sampled from a man between 18 and 29 years old in good health. Some clones in this sample may be carry-over from other donors' samples.

The chain carries TRBV6-1 and TRBJ2-7; D unclear. The CDR3 spans 14 residues. V was clipped by 8 bases and J by 6 bases, with 20 bases between them. Germline V gene sequence: CDR1 MNHNS, CDR2 SASEGT. The CDR3 loop is CASFGYGKSGEQYF. Here the CDR3 DNA reads TGTGCCAGCTTCGGGTATGGGAAATCGGGCGAGCAGTACTTC.

The rearrangement joins TRBV19 to TRBJ2-1; D is perhaps TRBD1 or TRBD2 (5 bases each). Germline V gene sequence: CDR1 LNHDA, CDR2 SQIVND (reference sequence). The CDR3 runs 14 residues. Trimming took 1 base from V and 7 from J, leaving 11 bases between them. The CDR3 DNA follows: TGTGCCAGTAGTATAGTTGGGACGGGGAATGAGCAGTTCTTC. Translated, it gives CASSIVGTGNEQFF. The whole variable domain, filled in from reference TRBV19 and TRBJ2-1, reads DGGITQSPKYLFRKEGQNVTLSCEQNLNHDAMYWYRQDPGQGLRLIYYSQIVNDFQKGDIAEGYSVSREKKESFPLTVTSAQKNPTAFYLCASSIVGTGNEQFFGPGTRLTVL.

This sequence joins TRBV28 and TRBJ1-3; 7 positions agree with TRBD1. V gave up 3 bases and J gave up 0 bases; unmatched junction bases: 8. Per germline, CDR1 MDHEN and CDR2 SYDVKM. The CDR3 loop spans 17 amino acids. CDR3 protein: CASSLRQGRFSGNTIYF. In DNA, the CDR3 is TGTGCCAGCAGTTTGCGACAGGGCCGATTCTCTGGAAACACCATATATTTT. Full variable domain (rest looked up from reference TRBV28 and TRBJ1-3): DVKVTQSSRYLVKRTGEKVFLECVQDMDHENMFWYRQDPGLGLRLIYFSYDVKMKEKGDIPEGYSVSREKKERFSLILESASTNQTSMYLCASSLRQGRFSGNTIYFGEGSWLTVV.

This clone was counted once. This chain uses TRBV7-2 with TRBJ2-5; 7 bases fit TRBD2. The CDR3 is made up of 15 amino acids. CDR1 and CDR2 from the germline V gene are SGHTA and FQGNSA. V trimming: 2 bases; J trimming: 10 bases; junction bases outside the gene matches: 13. The CDR3 loop is CASSLQFVGPGGQYF. Here the CDR3 DNA reads TGTGCCAGCAGCTTACAGTTCGTTGGACCGGGAGGCCAGTACTTC.

The gene calls are TRBV5-1 and TRBJ1-1; weak D call: TRBD1 (6 bases). CDR3 size: 15 residues. With 0 bases removed from V and 4 bases from J, the gap between germline ends came to 13 bases. Germline loops: CDR1 SGHRS, CDR2 YFSETQ. The CDR3 coding sequence is TGCGCCAGCAGCTTGGCCTGGCAGGGGTTCACTGAAGCTTTCTTT. It yields the protein CASSLAWQGFTEAFF.

The chain combines TRBV5-1 with TRBJ2-7, with TRBD1 matching 11 bases. This CDR3 spans 15 amino acids. Trimming took 4 bases from V and 2 from J; bases not matched to a gene: 5. Per germline, CDR1 SGHRS and CDR2 YFSETQ. The DNA for the CDR3 is TGCGCCAGCAGCCCCCGGACAGGGGGCACCTACGAGCAGTACTTC. As protein: CASSPRTGGTYEQYF. Filled out from reference TRBV5-1 and TRBJ2-7, the complete variable domain reads KAGVTQTPRYLIKTRGQQVTLSCSPISGHRSVSWYQQTPGQGLQFLFEYFSETQRNKGNFPGRFSGRQFSNSRSEMNVSTLELGDSALYLCASSPRTGGTYEQYFGPGTRLTVT.

The J gene is TRBJ2-1, the V gene TRBV28; D is unresolved. V lost 8 bases, J lost 3 bases, and 5 bases lay in between. The CDR3 spans 11 residues. The germline V gene has CDR1 MDHEN and CDR2 SYDVKM. The CDR3 DNA reads TGTGCCAGCCTTCTCTACAATGAGCAGTTCTTC. Translation gives CASLLYNEQFF.

The V call is TRBV28, the J call TRBJ1-1; TRBD1 aligns across 7 bases. Germline V lookup: CDR1 MDHEN, CDR2 SYDVKM. After removal of 2 bases from V and 5 bases from J, the junction contained 8 bases not matched to a gene. CDR3 length: 15 residues. DNA for the CDR3: TGTGCCAGCAGTTTACGAGCAGGGGGTCGGACTGAAGCTTTCTTT. As protein: CASSLRAGGRTEAFF.

This sequence joins TRBV28 and TRBJ2-7, with 9 bases identical to TRBD1. V shed 10 bases, J shed 4 bases, and the junction held 5 bases outside the gene matches. The CDR3 extends over 12 amino acids. Germline loops: CDR1 MDHEN, CDR2 SYDVKM. In DNA, the CDR3 is TGTGCCACACAGGACAGGGGATACGAGCAGTACTTC. As protein: CATQDRGYEQYF.

This sequence joins TRBV7-9 and TRBJ1-4; the D gene is possibly TRBD1 (6 bases). The V and J ends lost 3 bases and 8 bases respectively, with 16 bases between them. The length of the CDR3 is 15 residues. Germline values: CDR1 SEHNR, CDR2 FQNEAQ (reference sequence). CDR3 amino acids: CASSFLGGLGEKLFF. CDR3 coding DNA: TGTGCCAGCAGCTTCCTAGGGGGTTTGGGGGAAAAACTGTTTTTT.

This clone has more than one count but fewer than ten. The rearrangement links TRBV27 to TRBJ1-1, with TRBD1 as a possible D gene (5 bases). The CDR3 sequence is 13 residues long. Germline V gene data show CDR1 as MNHEY and CDR2 as SMNVEV (reference sequence). Trimming took 4 bases from V and 1 from J, leaving 7 bases between them. The CDR3 coding sequence is TGTGCCAGCAGTTGGGGCTCGAACACTGAAGCTTTCTTT. Translation: CASSWGSNTEAFF.

The chain employs TRBV29-1 and TRBJ2-7; 9 nucleotides align to TRBD2. Germline assignment: CDR1 SQVTM and CDR2 ANQGSEA. The CDR3 length is 14 residues. V shed 1 base and J 6 bases; nucleotides not matched to a gene: 7. The CDR3 DNA is TGCAGCGTTGAAGTGTCTAGCGGGAAGTTCGAGCAGTACTTC. Its protein is CSVEVSSGKFEQYF.

The chain couples TRBV19 to TRBJ2-2; 9 bases align to TRBD2. V was clipped by 3 bases and J by 9 bases; unmatched bases: 23. This CDR3 contains 20 residues. CDR1 is LNHDA and CDR2 is SQIVND in the germline V gene (reference sequence). CDR3 nucleotide sequence: TGTGCCAGTAGTATGGTCGGACAAGCTCTAGCGGGAACCCCCGGCCGGGAGCTGTTTTTT. It is translated as CASSMVGQALAGTPGRELFF.